A single T cell receptor (beta chain) is shown here with its context. The antigen is undetermined. V shed 5 bases and J shed 6 bases, with 11 bases lying between them. Germline V gene lookup returns CDR1 KGHSH and CDR2 LQKENI. The CDR3 contains 13 residues. The primer mix had 60 Vbeta and 13 Jbeta primers. The data were produced by immunoSEQ multiplex PCR, yet TCRdb's version contains in-frame clones alone and is incomplete. The sample carries 200,000 or so clones, approximately 88% recorded once. These data belong to a study of cytomegalovirus exposure and HLA in healthy donors. Findings and limits, study-wide: Some V segments (TRBV6-2 and TRBV6-3 among them) were excluded as indistinguishable. Only CMV serostatus was available as immune exposure information.

The source is a boy aged 10-17 years in good health and CMV-seronegative. The specimen was PBMCs. The genes are TRBV18 and TRBJ2-1; D is possibly TRBD1 (6 bases). The CDR3 spells CASSGQQGNEQFF. CDR3 DNA sequence: TGTGCCAGCTCAGGGCAACAGGGCAATGAGCAGTTCTTC.